Below, 26 T cell receptor beta chains from the same sample are listed, as sequenced in a study of post-analysis software for immune sequencing data. Broader study findings: Controls showed lower frequencies than patients for several TRBV segments, and TRBV5-6, TRBV5-1 and TRBV20-1 were among these.

Built from TCR beta cDNA, the libraries had unique molecular identifiers in them. TCRdb re-derived calls from the PCR reads in MiXCR, one entry per CDR3 protein. The sample comprises about 820,000 distinct CDR3 sequences, 53% of which are singletons, and approximately 4.5% rests with the top ten. No antigen has been assigned to these receptors. The sample consisted of blood. The receptor source for this set is a girl aged 10 to 17 with multiple sclerosis.

The chain joins TRBV7-9 to TRBJ1-1; perhaps TRBD1 as D (5 bases). Between the trimmed V and J ends, which lost 1 base and 7 bases, there was a span of 13 bases. This CDR3 has 14 amino acids. CDR1 and CDR2 from the germline V gene are SEHNR and FQNEAQ (reference sequence). The DNA for the CDR3 is TGTGCCAGCAGCTTAGACGTAGGACATATTGAAGCTTTCTTT. Its protein is CASSLDVGHIEAFF.

In this sample, this clonotype turned up a few times. The chain employs TRBV7-8 and TRBJ2-4; perhaps TRBD2 as D (5 bases). The germline CDR1 and CDR2 sequences are SGHVS and FQNEAQ. The CDR3 runs 15 residues. V lost 5 bases and J lost 7, with 18 bases in between. CDR3 coding DNA: TGTGCCAGCAGCCCCAACCCGTGGAGAGGGAACATTCAGTACTTC. The encoded protein is CASSPNPWRGNIQYF.

About this clonotype itself: The junction and the germline gene differ at one end; a read error may be behind it. The chain has TRBV3-1 and TRBJ2-1; no firm D call. The CDR3 totals 14 residues. Germline loops: CDR1 LGHDT, CDR2 YNNKEL (reference sequence). The CDR3 DNA is TGTGCCAGCAGCCACCTAGTCTCCCACAATGAGCAGTTCTTC. Its translation is CASSHLVSHNEQFF.

The rearrangement links TRBV5-1 to TRBJ2-3; no firm D call. The V and J ends lost 2 bases and 2 bases respectively, with 9 bases between them. There are 14 residues in the CDR3. Germline values: CDR1 SGHRS, CDR2 YFSETQ. CDR3 residues: CASSLGPLTDTQYF. The CDR3 region has the DNA TGCGCCAGCAGCTTAGGACCGCTCACAGATACGCAGTATTTT.

This clonotype has only a few counts. The chain couples TRBV27 to TRBJ1-2; a weak D match, TRBD1 (5 bases). This CDR3 is built from 14 residues. The germline CDR1 and CDR2 sequences are MNHEY and SMNVEV (reference sequence). The V and J ends lost 9 bases and 6 bases respectively, with 20 bases between them. The CDR3 DNA reads as TGTGCCAGTACAAAGGGCTCGGCGGGGGATGGCTACACCTTC. Amino acids: CASTKGSAGDGYTF.

The chain uses TRBV4-1 and TRBJ2-1; TRBD2 aligns across 8 bases. After removal of 1 base from V and 2 bases from J, the junction contained 13 bases not matched to a gene. Germline V lookup: CDR1 MGHRA, CDR2 YSYEKL. This CDR3 region has 19 residues. CDR3 nucleotides: TGCGCCAGCAGCCAAGCACGAGGGGATAGCGGGAAAACCTACAATGAGCAGTTCTTC. Its translation: CASSQARGDSGKTYNEQFF.

The genes are TRBV12-3 or TRBV12-4 and TRBJ1-2, with 7 bases fitting TRBD1. The trim removed 7 bases at V and 4 bases at J, leaving 6 bases unmatched. This CDR3 comprises 13 residues. The CDR3 reads CASNRDSSYGYTF. In nucleotides, the CDR3 is TGTGCCAGCAATCGGGACAGCTCCTATGGCTACACCTTC.

The CDR3: CASSLEASGSYNEQFF. CDR3 nucleotides: TGCGCCAGCAGCTTGGAGGCTAGCGGCTCCTACAATGAGCAGTTCTTC. The chain couples TRBV5-1 to TRBJ2-1; 7 nucleotides match TRBD2. Germline CDR1 SGHRS, CDR2 YFSETQ. CDR3 length: 16 residues. J was trimmed by 0 bases and V by 0 bases; bases with no gene match: 3.

J is TRBJ2-1 and V is TRBV12-3 or TRBV12-4, with D possibly matching TRBD1 (6 bases). The length of the CDR3 is 16 residues. V gave up 0 bases and J gave up 6 bases, with 15 bases separating them. The CDR3 DNA sequence: TGTGCCAGCAGTTTAGCGCAACAGGGTTTTAGCAATGAGCAGTTCTTC. This codes for CASSLAQQGFSNEQFF.

The chain combines TRBV12-3 or TRBV12-4 with TRBJ1-2; no clear D gene. V lost 3 bases and J 2 bases, leaving 7 bases between the germline ends. The CDR3 totals 13 residues. CDR3 sequence (DNA): TGTGCCAGCAGTTTCTGGGCCAACTATGGCTACACCTTC. Amino acid sequence: CASSFWANYGYTF.

The chain joins TRBV5-1 to TRBJ2-5, with D uncertain. The CDR3 runs 14 residues. The V gene's germline CDR1 is SGHRS and CDR2 YFSETQ. Trimming took 4 bases from V and 1 from J, leaving 11 bases between them. The DNA of the CDR3 is TGCGCCAGCAGCCCCCCGGGCCTCCAAGAGACCCAGTACTTC. As protein: CASSPPGLQETQYF. Drawing the rest from reference TRBV5-1 and TRBJ2-5, the complete variable domain is KAGVTQTPRYLIKTRGQQVTLSCSPISGHRSVSWYQQTPGQGLQFLFEYFSETQRNKGNFPGRFSGRQFSNSRSEMNVSTLELGDSALYLCASSPPGLQETQYFGPGTRLLVL.

The chain recombines TRBV7-2 with TRBJ2-7; 9 positions match TRBD2. CDR3 size: 15 residues. The germline V gene encodes CDR1 SGHTA and CDR2 FQGNSA. J was trimmed by 3 bases and V by 1 base; bases with no gene match: 4. CDR3 in DNA: TGTGCCAGCAGCTTAGAAGCGGGGGGCATCTACGAGCAGTACTTC. Amino acid sequence: CASSLEAGGIYEQYF. Supplemented by reference TRBV7-2 and TRBJ2-7, the full variable domain reads GAGVSQSPSNKVTEKGKDVELRCDPISGHTALYWYRQSLGQGLEFLIYFQGNSAPDKSGLPSDRFSAERTGGSVSTLTIQRTQQEDSAVYLCASSLEAGGIYEQYFGPGTRLTVT.

This clonotype was seen a few times. The chain employs TRBV28 and TRBJ2-1, with TRBD1 matching 7 bases. The CDR3 covers 13 residues. Looked up from germline, CDR1 is MDHEN and CDR2 is SYDVKM. The CDR3 loop is CAGRAGGYNEQFF. The CDR3, as DNA: TGTGCTGGGCGGGCAGGGGGCTACAATGAGCAGTTCTTC.

The chain employs TRBV20-1 and TRBJ2-3; D not certain. The germline CDR1 and CDR2 sequences are DFQATT and SNEGSKA (reference sequence). The CDR3 contains 11 residues. V was clipped by 4 bases and J by 5 bases, with 7 bases between them. The CDR3 sequence: CSATHRDTQYF. The DNA of the CDR3 is TGCAGTGCTACCCATCGAGATACGCAGTATTTT.

The chain combines TRBV7-9 with TRBJ2-3; a possible D gene is TRBD1 (6 bases). This CDR3 is 16 amino acids long. Germline V gene data show CDR1 as SEHNR and CDR2 as FQNEAQ (reference sequence). Trimming stripped 1 base from V and 5 bases from J, with 16 bases between. CDR3 DNA: TGTGCCAGCAGCTTAGACAGGGCCTTGGTTGGAGATACGCAGTATTTT. As protein: CASSLDRALVGDTQYF.

The gene calls are TRBV5-1 and TRBJ2-4; 8 bases line up with TRBD1. The CDR3 has 18 residues. The V and J ends lost 8 bases and 6 bases, in that order; junction bases with no gene match: 22. Germline CDR1 is SGHRS and CDR2 is YFSETQ. The CDR3 DNA follows: TGCGCCAGTAATCCGGAGGGCGCAGGGGGCGACAGCCTAAACATTCAGTACTTC. Translating gives CASNPEGAGGDSLNIQYF.

The V and J genes are TRBV29-1 and TRBJ1-2, with 7 bases fitting TRBD1. The CDR3 extends over 13 amino acids. V lost 7 bases, J lost 2 bases, and 7 bases stayed unmatched. Germline V gene lookup returns CDR1 SQVTM and CDR2 ANQGSEA. The CDR3 sequence is CSADRQGNYGYTF. Here the CDR3 DNA reads TGCAGCGCCGACCGACAGGGAAACTATGGCTACACCTTC. The full variable domain, with the rest looked up from reference TRBV29-1 and TRBJ1-2, is SAVISQKPSRDICQRGTSLTIQCQVDSQVTMMFWYRQQPGQSLTLIATANQGSEATYESGFVIDKFPISRPNLTFSTLTVSNMSPEDSSIYLCSADRQGNYGYTFGSGTRLTVV.

The J gene is TRBJ1-1, the V gene TRBV29-1; TRBD1 matches at 7 bases. Trimming removed 6 bases from V and 1 base from J; junction bases left unmatched: 11. Germline V gene lookup returns CDR1 SQVTM and CDR2 ANQGSEA. CDR3 length: 15 residues. The CDR3 DNA reads TGCAGCGTAGTTACCAGGGGGGCCCAGAACACTGAAGCTTTCTTT. Its translation: CSVVTRGAQNTEAFF.

CDR3 residues: CSVEFPQGADRRGNTIYF. DNA of the CDR3: TGCAGCGTTGAATTCCCCCAGGGGGCCGACCGGCGGGGAAACACCATATATTTT. This chain links TRBV29-1 with TRBJ1-3, with TRBD1 identical over 8 bases. In germline, CDR1 is SQVTM, CDR2 ANQGSEA. The CDR3 extends over 18 amino acids. The V gene end was trimmed by 2 bases and the J gene end by 4 bases; junction bases not matched to a gene: 16.

Comments on this clonotype: Compared with germline, one end of the junction differs, possibly owing to a read error. The chain has TRBV7-7 and TRBJ2-1; either TRBD1 or TRBD2 may supply D (5 bases each). CDR3 length: 14 residues. Germline V CDR1 and CDR2: SSHAT, FNYEAQ (reference sequence). The CDR3 DNA reads TGTGCTAGCAGCGCCGGGACCCATTACAATGAGCAGTTCTTC. This codes for CASSAGTHYNEQFF. Combining the CDR3 with reference TRBV7-7 and TRBJ2-1 gives the whole variable domain GAGVSQSPRYKVTKRGQDVTLRCDPISSHATLYWYQQALGQGPEFLTYFNYEAQPDKSGLPSDRFSAERPEGSISTLTIQRTEQRDSAMYRCASSAGTHYNEQFFGPGTRLTVL.

V gene TRBV20-1 combines with J gene TRBJ2-3; 8 positions match TRBD2. V gave up 5 bases and J gave up 2 bases; unmatched junction bases: 21. This CDR3 is 19 amino acids long. Looked up from germline, CDR1 is DFQATT and CDR2 is SNEGSKA (reference sequence). The DNA for the CDR3 is TGCAGTGCTCAGGCTATCAGAGGCCTAGCGGGTTCCGACACAGATACGCAGTATTTT. The encoded protein is CSAQAIRGLAGSDTDTQYF.

This clonotype was counted only a few times. The V call is TRBV5-1, the J call TRBJ1-2, with 8 bases aligning to TRBD1. The CDR3 runs to 15 residues. Germline V CDR1 and CDR2: SGHRS, YFSETQ. J gave up 8 bases and V 1 base, and 10 bases lay outside the gene matches. CDR3 loop: CASSLQGAREEGYTF. For the CDR3, the DNA is TGCGCCAGCAGCTTGCAGGGGGCTAGGGAAGAGGGCTACACCTTC.

The gene calls are TRBV20-1 and TRBJ2-7, with D possibly called TRBD1 or TRBD2 (5 bases each). Germline V gene lookup returns CDR1 DFQATT and CDR2 SNEGSKA (reference sequence). The CDR3 runs to 14 residues. Trimming stripped 6 bases from V and 3 bases from J, with 18 bases between. The CDR3 nucleotides are TGCAGTGCATTAATGACAGAGGGATACTACGAGCAGTACTTC. It yields the protein CSALMTEGYYEQYF.

V is TRBV10-1 and J is TRBJ2-1, with TRBD2 matching over 9 bases. Trimming removed 6 bases from V and 7 bases from J; junction bases left unmatched: 7. The CDR3 totals 14 residues. CDR1 and CDR2 (germline): WNHNN, SYGVQD (reference sequence). As DNA, the CDR3 is TGCGCCAGCAGCGACAGCGGGAGGCGAAATGAGCAGTTCTTC. Its translation: CASSDSGRRNEQFF.

CDR3 residues: CASSQMSMLSYEQYF. DNA for the CDR3: TGTGCCAGCAGCCAAATGTCGATGCTCTCCTACGAGCAGTACTTC. The chain links TRBV7-9 to TRBJ2-7; D is unresolved. The CDR3 covers 15 residues. V lost 5 bases, J lost 0 bases, and 14 bases lay in between. Germline assignment: CDR1 SEHNR and CDR2 FQNEAQ (reference sequence).

This clonotype was counted a few times. A junction end diverges from the germline sequence, so it may reflect a read error. This chain uses TRBV12-3 or TRBV12-4 with TRBJ2-7, with D perhaps TRBD1 (6 bases). The CDR3 totals 13 residues. CDR3 sequence: CAGSLGQTYEQYF. The CDR3 DNA reads TGTGCCGGCAGTTTGGGACAAACCTACGAGCAGTACTTC.